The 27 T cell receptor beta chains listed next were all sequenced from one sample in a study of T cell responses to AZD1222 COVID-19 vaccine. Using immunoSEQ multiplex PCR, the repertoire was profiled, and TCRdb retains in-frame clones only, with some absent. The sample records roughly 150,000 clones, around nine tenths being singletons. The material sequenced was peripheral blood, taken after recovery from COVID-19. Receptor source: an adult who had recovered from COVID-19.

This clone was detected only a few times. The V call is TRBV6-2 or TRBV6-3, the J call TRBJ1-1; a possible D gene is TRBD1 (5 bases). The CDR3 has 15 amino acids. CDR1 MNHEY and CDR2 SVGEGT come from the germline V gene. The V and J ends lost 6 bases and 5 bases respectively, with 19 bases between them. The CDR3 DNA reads TGTGCCAGCAGCCTGGGGGGGGACCACCGGACTGAAGCTTTCTTT. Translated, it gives CASSLGGDHRTEAFF.

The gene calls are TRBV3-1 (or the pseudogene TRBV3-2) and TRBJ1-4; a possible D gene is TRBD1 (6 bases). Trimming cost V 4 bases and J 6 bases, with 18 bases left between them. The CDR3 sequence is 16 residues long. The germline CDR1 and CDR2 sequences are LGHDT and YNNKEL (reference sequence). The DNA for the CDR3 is TGTGCCAGCAGCCGCCGTTACAGGGTTCTGTATGAAAAACTGTTTTTT. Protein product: CASSRRYRVLYEKLFF.

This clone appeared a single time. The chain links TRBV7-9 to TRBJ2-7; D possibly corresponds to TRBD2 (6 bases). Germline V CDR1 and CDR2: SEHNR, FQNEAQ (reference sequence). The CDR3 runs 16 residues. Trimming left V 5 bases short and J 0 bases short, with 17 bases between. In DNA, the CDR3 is TGTGCCAGCAGCGCTCGGGGGTCATATAGCTCCTACGAGCAGTACTTC. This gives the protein CASSARGSYSSYEQYF.

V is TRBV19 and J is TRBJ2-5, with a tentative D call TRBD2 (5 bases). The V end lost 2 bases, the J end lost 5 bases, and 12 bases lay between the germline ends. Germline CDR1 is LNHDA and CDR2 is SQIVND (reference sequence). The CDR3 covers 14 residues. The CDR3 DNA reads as TGTGCCAGTAGTATATACGGGGAAGGTGAGACCCAGTACTTC. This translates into CASSIYGEGETQYF.

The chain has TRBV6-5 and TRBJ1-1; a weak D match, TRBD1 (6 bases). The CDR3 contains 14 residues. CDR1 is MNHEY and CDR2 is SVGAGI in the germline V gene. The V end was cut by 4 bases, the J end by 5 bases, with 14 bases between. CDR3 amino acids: CASSFKAGVTEAFF. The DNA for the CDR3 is TGTGCCAGCAGTTTCAAAGCAGGGGTAACTGAAGCTTTCTTT.

CDR3 sequence (DNA): TGTGCCAGTGGCCGACAGGGCAATCAGCCCCAGCATTTT. Encoded protein: CASGRQGNQPQHF. The chain is built from TRBV19 and TRBJ1-5, with a possible D match to TRBD1 (6 bases). CDR1 and CDR2 (germline): LNHDA, SQIVND (reference sequence). V was trimmed by 8 bases and J by 2 bases, leaving 10 bases between them. This CDR3 is 13 amino acids long.

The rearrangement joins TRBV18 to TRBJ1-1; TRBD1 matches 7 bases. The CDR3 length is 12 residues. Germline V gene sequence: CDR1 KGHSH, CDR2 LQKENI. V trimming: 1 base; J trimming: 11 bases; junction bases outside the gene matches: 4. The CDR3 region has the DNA TGTGCCAGCTCACCACGTACAGGGGACGCTTTCTTT. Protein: CASSPRTGDAFF.

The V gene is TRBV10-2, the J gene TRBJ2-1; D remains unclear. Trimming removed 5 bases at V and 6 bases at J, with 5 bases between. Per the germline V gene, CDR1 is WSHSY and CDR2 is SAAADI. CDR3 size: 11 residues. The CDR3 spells CASSQSNEQFF. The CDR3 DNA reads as TGCGCCAGCAGTCAAAGCAATGAGCAGTTCTTC.

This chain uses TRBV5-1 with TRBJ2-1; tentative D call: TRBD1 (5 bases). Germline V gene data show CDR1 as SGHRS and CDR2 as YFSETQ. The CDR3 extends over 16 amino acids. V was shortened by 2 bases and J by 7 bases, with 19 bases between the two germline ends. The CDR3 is CASSLPGAGKSNEQFF. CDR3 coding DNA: TGCGCCAGCAGCTTACCTGGGGCAGGGAAGTCAAATGAGCAGTTCTTC.

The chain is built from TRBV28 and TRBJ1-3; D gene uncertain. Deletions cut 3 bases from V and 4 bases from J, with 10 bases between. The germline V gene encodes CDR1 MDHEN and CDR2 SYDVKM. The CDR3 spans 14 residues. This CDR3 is CASSFRGSGNTIYF. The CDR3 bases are TGTGCCAGCAGTTTCAGAGGGTCAGGAAACACCATATATTTT.

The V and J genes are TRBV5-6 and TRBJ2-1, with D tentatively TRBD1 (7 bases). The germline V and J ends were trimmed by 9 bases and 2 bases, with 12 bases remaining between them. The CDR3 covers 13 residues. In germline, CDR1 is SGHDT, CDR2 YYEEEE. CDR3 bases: TGTGCCACCCAGGGGGGACCCTACAATGAGCAGTTCTTC. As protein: CATQGGPYNEQFF.

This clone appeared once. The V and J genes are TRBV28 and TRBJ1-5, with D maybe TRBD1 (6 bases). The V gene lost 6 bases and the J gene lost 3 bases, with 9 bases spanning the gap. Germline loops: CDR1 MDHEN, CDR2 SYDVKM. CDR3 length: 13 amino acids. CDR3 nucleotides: TGTGCCAGCAGGGGACAAAACAATCAGCCCCAGCATTTT. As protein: CASRGQNNQPQHF.

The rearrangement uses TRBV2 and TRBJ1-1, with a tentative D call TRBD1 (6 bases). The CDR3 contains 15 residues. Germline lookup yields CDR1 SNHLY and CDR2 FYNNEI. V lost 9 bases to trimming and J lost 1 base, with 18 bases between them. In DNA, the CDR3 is TGTGCCAGATACACTCCCGGGACATCGAACACTGAAGCTTTCTTT. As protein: CARYTPGTSNTEAFF.

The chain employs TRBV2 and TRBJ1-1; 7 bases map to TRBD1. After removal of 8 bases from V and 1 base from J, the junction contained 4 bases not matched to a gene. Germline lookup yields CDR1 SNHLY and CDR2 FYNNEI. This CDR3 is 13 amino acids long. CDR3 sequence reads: CASGRDRNTEAFF. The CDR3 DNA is TGTGCCAGCGGGAGGGACAGGAACACTGAAGCTTTCTTT.

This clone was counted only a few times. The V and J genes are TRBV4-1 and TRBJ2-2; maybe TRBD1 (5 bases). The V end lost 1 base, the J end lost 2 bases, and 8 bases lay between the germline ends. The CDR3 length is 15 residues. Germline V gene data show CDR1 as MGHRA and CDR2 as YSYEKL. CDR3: CASSQVRDNTGELFF. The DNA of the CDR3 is TGCGCCAGCAGCCAAGTCAGGGATAACACCGGGGAGCTGTTTTTT.

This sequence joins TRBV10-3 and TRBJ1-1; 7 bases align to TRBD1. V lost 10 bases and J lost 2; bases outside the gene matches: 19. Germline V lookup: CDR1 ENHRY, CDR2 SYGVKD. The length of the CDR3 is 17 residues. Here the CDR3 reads CATTKGLTGTENTEAFF. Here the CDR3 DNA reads TGTGCCACCACCAAAGGGCTAACCGGGACAGAAAACACTGAAGCTTTCTTT.

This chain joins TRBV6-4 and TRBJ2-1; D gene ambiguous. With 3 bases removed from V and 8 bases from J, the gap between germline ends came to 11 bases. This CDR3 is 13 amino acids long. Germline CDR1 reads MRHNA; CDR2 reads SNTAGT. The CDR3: CASSEWPYDEQFF. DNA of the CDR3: TGTGCCAGCAGTGAGTGGCCATACGATGAGCAGTTCTTC.

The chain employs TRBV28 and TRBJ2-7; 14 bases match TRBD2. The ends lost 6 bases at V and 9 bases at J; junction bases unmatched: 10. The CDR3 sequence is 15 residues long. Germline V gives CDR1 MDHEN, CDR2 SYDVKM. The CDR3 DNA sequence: TGTGCCAGCAGGGAAGGGACTAGCGGGAGCTTGGGGCAGTACTTC. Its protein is CASREGTSGSLGQYF.

The CDR3 reads CASSPLKLDTQYF. DNA for the CDR3: TGTGCCAGCAGCCCATTAAAGCTAGATACGCAGTATTTT. V usage is TRBV7-9 and J usage is TRBJ2-3; no clear D gene. Trimming took 5 bases from V and 5 from J, leaving 11 bases between them. This CDR3 region has 13 residues. Germline CDR1 reads SEHNR; CDR2 reads FQNEAQ (reference sequence).

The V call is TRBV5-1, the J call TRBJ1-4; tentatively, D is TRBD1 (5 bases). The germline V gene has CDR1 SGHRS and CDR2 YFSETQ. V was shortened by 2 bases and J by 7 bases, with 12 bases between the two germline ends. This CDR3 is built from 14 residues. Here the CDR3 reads CASSLGVEGEKLFF. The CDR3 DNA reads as TGCGCCAGCAGCTTAGGGGTGGAAGGTGAAAAACTGTTTTTT.

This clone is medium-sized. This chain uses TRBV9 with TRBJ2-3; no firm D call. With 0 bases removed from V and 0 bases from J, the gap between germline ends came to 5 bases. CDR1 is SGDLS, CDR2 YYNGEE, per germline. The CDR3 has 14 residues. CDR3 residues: CASSVGASTDTQYF. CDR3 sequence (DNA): TGTGCCAGCAGCGTAGGGGCTAGCACAGATACGCAGTATTTT.

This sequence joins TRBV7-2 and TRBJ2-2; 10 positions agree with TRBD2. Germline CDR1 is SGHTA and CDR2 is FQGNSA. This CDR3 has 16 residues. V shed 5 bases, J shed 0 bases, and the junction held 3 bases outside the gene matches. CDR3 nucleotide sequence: TGTGCCAGCAGCACTAGCGGGGTCACGAACACCGGGGAGCTGTTTTTT. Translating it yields CASSTSGVTNTGELFF.

CDR3 nucleotides: TGTGCCAGCAGTCTAACCGGGACAGGGGGCAGGGAGCAGTTCTTC. This gives the protein CASSLTGTGGREQFF. J is TRBJ2-1 and V is TRBV6-5; TRBD1 agrees at 12 bases. The CDR3 contains 15 residues. Germline V gene data show CDR1 as MNHEY and CDR2 as SVGAGI. Trimming took 5 bases from V and 10 from J; bases not matched to a gene: 9.

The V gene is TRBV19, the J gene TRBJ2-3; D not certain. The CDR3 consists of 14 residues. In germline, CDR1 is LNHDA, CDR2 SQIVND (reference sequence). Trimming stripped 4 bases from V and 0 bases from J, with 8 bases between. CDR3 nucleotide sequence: TGTGCCAGTAGTAACACAGTGAGCACAGATACGCAGTATTTT. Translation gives CASSNTVSTDTQYF.

CDR3 loop: CASRAVGSGTETQYF. CDR3 bases: TGTGCCAGCAGGGCGGTGGGTAGCGGCACCGAGACCCAGTACTTC. This chain links TRBV28 with TRBJ2-5; TRBD2 might be the D (6 bases). The CDR3 is 15 residues long. Germline CDR1 and CDR2: MDHEN and SYDVKM. V was clipped by 6 bases and J by 5 bases, with 19 bases between them.

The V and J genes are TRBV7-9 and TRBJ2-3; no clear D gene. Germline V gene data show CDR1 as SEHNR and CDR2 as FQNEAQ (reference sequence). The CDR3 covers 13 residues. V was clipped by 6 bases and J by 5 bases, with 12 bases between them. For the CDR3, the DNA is TGTGCCAGCAGGCCTGATTACCGAGATACGCAGTATTTT. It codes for CASRPDYRDTQYF.

The CDR3 is CASSSGDRGRPVPYF. The CDR3 region has the DNA TGTGCCAGCAGCAGCGGGGACAGGGGGAGACCCGTTCCGTACTTC. V is TRBV7-2 and J is TRBJ2-7; 11 positions agree with TRBD1. The ends lost 5 bases at V and 12 bases at J; junction bases unmatched: 15. CDR1 and CDR2 (germline): SGHTA, FQGNSA. The CDR3 has 15 amino acids.